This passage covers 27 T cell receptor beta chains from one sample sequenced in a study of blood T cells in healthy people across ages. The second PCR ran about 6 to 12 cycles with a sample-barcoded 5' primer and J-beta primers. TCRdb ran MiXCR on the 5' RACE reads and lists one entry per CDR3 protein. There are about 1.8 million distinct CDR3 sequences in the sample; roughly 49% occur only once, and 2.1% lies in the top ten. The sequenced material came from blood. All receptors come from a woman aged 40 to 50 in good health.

CDR3 DNA sequence: TGCAGTGCTAGCAGGGATGCCCAGTACTTC. This encodes CSASRDAQYF. The rearrangement joins TRBV20-1 to TRBJ2-5, with TRBD1 as a possible D gene (5 bases). The germline V and J ends were trimmed by 3 bases and 9 bases, with 8 bases remaining between them. The germline V gene has CDR1 DFQATT and CDR2 SNEGSKA (reference sequence). The CDR3 has 10 residues.

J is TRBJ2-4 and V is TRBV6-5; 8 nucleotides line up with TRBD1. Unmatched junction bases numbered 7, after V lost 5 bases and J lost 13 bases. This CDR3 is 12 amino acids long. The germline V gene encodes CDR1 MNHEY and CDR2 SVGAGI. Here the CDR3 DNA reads TGTGCCAGCAGTGGCCCAGGGACAGGACAGTACTTC. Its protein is CASSGPGTGQYF.

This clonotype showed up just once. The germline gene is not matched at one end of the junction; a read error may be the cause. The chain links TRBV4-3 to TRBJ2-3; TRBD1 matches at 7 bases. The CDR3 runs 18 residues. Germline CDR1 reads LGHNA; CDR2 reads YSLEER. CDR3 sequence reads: CASSHSLSTGTITDTRYF. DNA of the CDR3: TGCGCCAGCAGCCACTCCCTCTCGACAGGGACAATCACAGATACGCGGTATTTT.

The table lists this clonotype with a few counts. The CDR3 is CASSVGGPDTQYF. DNA for the CDR3: TGTGCCAGCAGTGTCGGGGGGCCGGATACGCAGTATTTT. The rearrangement joins TRBV25-1 to TRBJ2-3, with a weak D call TRBD2 (7 bases). The germline V and J ends were trimmed by 4 bases and 6 bases, with 11 bases remaining between them. Germline CDR1 is MGHDK and CDR2 is SYGVNS. The CDR3 runs 13 residues.

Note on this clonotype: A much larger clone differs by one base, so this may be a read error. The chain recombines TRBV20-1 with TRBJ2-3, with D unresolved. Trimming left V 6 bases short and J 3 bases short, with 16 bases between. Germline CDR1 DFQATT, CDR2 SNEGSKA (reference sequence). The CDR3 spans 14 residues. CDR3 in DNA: TGCAGTGCCGTCCCGAGGTTTGAGACAGATACGCAGTATTTT. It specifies CSAVPRFETDTQYF.

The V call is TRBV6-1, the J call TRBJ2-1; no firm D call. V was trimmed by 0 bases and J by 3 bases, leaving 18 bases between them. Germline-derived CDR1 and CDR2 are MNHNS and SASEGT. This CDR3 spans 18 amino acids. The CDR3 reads CASSEALLTGRVYNEQFF. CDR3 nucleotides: TGTGCCAGCAGTGAAGCGCTCCTGACTGGCCGGGTCTACAATGAGCAGTTCTTC.

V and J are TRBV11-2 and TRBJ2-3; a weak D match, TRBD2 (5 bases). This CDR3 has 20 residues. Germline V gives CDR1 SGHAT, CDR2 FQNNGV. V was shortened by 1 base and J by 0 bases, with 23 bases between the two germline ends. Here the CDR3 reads CASSLGLARGVDPSTDTQYF. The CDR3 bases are TGTGCCAGCAGCTTAGGGTTGGCACGGGGTGTTGATCCTAGCACAGATACGCAGTATTTT. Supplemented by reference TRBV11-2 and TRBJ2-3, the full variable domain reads EAGVAQSPRYKIIEKRQSVAFWCNPISGHATLYWYQQILGQGPKLLIQFQNNGVVDDSQLPKDRFSAERLKGVDSTLKIQPAKLEDSAVYLCASSLGLARGVDPSTDTQYFGPGTRLTVL.

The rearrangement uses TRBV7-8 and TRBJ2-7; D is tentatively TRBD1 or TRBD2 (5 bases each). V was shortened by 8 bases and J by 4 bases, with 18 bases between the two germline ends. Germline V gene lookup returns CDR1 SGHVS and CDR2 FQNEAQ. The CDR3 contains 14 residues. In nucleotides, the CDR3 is TGTGCCAGCTCGGAGGTGGGGACCACTTACGAGCAGTACTTC. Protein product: CASSEVGTTYEQYF.

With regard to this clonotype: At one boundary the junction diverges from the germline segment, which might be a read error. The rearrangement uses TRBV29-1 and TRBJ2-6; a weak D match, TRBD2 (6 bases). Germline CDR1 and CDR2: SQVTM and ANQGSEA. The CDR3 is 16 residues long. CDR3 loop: CSVEEGPGSEANVLTF. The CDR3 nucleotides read TGCAGCGTTGAGGAGGGCCCCGGCTCTGAGGCCAACGTCCTGACTTTC.

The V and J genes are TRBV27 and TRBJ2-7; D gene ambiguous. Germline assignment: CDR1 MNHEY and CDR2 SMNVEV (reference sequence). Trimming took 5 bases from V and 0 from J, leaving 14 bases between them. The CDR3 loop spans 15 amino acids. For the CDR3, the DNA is TGTGCCAGCAGTCGTACGCGGATGTCCTCCTACGAGCAGTACTTC. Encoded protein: CASSRTRMSSYEQYF.

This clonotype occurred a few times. DNA for the CDR3: TGTGCCAGCACGCGGGCAGGTCAATACGAGCAGTACTTC. This translates into CASTRAGQYEQYF. The chain is built from TRBV27 and TRBJ2-7, with a weak D call TRBD2 (5 bases). V shed 7 bases and J shed 4 bases, with 14 bases lying between them. This CDR3 contains 13 residues. The germline CDR1 and CDR2 sequences are MNHEY and SMNVEV (reference sequence).

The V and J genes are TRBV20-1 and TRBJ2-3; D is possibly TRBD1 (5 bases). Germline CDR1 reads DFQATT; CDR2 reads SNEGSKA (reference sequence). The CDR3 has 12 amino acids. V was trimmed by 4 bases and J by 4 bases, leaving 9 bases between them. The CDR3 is CSAIIRADTQYF. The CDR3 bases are TGCAGTGCTATCATCAGGGCAGATACGCAGTATTTT.

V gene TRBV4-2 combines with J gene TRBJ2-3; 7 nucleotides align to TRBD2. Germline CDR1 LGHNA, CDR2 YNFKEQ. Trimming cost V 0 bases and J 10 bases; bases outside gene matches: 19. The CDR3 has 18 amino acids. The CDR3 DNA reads TGTGCCAGCAGCCAAGATTTAGGGAGGACTAGTCTACGTAAGTCGCAGTATTTT. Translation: CASSQDLGRTSLRKSQYF.

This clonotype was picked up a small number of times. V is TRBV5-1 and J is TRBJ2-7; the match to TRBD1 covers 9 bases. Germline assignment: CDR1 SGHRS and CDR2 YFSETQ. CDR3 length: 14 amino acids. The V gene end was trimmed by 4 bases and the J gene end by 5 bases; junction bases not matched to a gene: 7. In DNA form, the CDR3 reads TGCGCCAGCAGCAGAACAACAGGGGGCCACGAGCAGTACTTC. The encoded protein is CASSRTTGGHEQYF.

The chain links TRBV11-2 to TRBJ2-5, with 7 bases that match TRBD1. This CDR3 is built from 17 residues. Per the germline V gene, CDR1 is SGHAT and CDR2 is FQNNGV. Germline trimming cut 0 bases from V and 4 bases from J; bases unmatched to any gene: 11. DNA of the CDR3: TGTGCCAGCAGCTTAGATCCTGGGCAGGACAGGCGAGAGACCCAGTACTTC. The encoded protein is CASSLDPGQDRRETQYF.

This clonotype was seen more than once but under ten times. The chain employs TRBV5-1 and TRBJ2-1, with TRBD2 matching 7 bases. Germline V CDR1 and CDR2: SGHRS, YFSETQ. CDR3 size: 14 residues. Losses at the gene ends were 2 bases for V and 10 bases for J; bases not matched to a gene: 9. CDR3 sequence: CASSLLSTSAEQFF. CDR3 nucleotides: TGCGCCAGCAGCTTACTCTCCACTAGCGCAGAGCAGTTCTTC. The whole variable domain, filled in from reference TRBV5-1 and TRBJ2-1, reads KAGVTQTPRYLIKTRGQQVTLSCSPISGHRSVSWYQQTPGQGLQFLFEYFSETQRNKGNFPGRFSGRQFSNSRSEMNVSTLELGDSALYLCASSLLSTSAEQFFGPGTRLTVL.

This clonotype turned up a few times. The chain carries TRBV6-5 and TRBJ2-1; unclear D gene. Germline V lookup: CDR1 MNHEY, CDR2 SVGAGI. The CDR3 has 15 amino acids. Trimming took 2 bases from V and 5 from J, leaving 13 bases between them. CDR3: CASSYAGPDHNEQFF. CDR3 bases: TGTGCCAGCAGTTACGCCGGCCCCGATCACAATGAGCAGTTCTTC.

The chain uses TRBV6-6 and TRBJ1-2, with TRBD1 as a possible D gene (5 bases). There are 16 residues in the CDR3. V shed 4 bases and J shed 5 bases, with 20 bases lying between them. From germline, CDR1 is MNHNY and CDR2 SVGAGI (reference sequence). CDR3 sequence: CASSFYSPDSLYGYTF. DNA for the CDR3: TGTGCCAGCAGTTTCTACTCACCCGACAGTCTGTATGGCTACACCTTC.

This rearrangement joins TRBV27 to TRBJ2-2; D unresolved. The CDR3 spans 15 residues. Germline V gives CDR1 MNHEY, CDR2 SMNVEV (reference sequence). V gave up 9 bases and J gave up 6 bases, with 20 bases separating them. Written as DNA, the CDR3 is TGTGCCAGTCGACAAAGGGCCACGAATCCCGGGGAGCTGTTTTTT. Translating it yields CASRQRATNPGELFF.

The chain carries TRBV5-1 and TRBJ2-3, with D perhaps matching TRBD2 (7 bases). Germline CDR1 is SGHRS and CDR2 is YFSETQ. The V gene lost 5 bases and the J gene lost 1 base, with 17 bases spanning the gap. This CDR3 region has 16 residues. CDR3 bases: TGCGCCAGCAGGGGAGGGGGACTCTACCGCACAGATACGCAGTATTTT. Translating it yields CASRGGGLYRTDTQYF.

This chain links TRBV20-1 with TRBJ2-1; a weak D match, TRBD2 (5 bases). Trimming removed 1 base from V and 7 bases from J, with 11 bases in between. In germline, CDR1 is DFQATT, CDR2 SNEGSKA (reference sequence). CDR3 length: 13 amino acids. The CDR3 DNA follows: TGCAGTGCTAGAGTTTTTAGCGCGAATGAGCAGTTCTTC. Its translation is CSARVFSANEQFF.

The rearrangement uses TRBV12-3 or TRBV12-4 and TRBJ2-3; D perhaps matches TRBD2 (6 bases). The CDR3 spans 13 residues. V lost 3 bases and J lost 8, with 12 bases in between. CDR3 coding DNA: TGTGCCAGCAGTTTCTCGGGGGTGGTTACGCAGTATTTT. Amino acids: CASSFSGVVTQYF.

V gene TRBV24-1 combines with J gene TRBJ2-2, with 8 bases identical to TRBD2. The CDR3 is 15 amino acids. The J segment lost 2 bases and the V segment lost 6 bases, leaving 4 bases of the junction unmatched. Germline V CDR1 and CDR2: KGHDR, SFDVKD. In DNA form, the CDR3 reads TGTGCCACCAGTTTAGCGGGGCGAAACACCGGGGAGCTGTTTTTT. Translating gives CATSLAGRNTGELFF.

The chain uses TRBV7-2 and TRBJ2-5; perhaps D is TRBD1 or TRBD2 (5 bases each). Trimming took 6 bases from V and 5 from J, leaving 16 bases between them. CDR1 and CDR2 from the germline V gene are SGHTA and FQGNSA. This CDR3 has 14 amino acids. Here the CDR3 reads CASRGDGTWETQYF. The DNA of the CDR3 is TGTGCCAGCAGAGGGGACGGGACCTGGGAGACCCAGTACTTC. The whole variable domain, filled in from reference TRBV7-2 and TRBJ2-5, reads GAGVSQSPSNKVTEKGKDVELRCDPISGHTALYWYRQSLGQGLEFLIYFQGNSAPDKSGLPSDRFSAERTGGSVSTLTIQRTQQEDSAVYLCASRGDGTWETQYFGPGTRLLVL.

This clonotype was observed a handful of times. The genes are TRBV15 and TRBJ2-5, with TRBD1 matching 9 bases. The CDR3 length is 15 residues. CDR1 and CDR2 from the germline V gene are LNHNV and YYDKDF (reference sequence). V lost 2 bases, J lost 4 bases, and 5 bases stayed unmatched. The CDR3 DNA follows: TGTGCCACCAGCAGACAGGGACAGGGTAGAGAGACCCAGTACTTC. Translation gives CATSRQGQGRETQYF.

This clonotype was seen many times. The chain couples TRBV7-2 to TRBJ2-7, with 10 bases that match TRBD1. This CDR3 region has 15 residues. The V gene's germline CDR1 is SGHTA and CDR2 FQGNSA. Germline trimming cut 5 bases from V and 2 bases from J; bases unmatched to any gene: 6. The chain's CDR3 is CASSQGQGSPYEQYF. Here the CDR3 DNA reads TGTGCCAGCAGCCAGGGACAGGGGTCTCCCTACGAGCAGTACTTC.

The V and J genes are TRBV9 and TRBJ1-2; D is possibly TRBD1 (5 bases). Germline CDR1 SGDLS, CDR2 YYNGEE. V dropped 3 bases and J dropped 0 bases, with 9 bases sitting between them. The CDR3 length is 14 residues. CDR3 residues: CASSGGRANYGYTF. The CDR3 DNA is TGTGCCAGCAGCGGGGGACGGGCTAACTATGGCTACACCTTC.